The rows below give T cell receptor beta chains drawn from one sample of a study of T-cell reconstitution after alpha-beta-depleted transplantation in children. Via MiXCR, TCRdb re-called the PCR reads, giving one row per CDR3 protein. The sample contains about 580,000 distinct CDR3 sequences, roughly a quarter of which appear only once. Source: PBMCs, taken before TCRalphabeta/CD19-depleted stem cell transplant. Every receptor here comes from a boy under three years old with Wiskott-Aldrich syndrome, due to receive a stem cell transplant. Each CDR3 is given with its conserved first and last residue. A D gene is named only where the DNA matches it firmly. Some rows mark clone size as missing; the rest say once, few, many or name a class of expanded clone.

TRBV10-3	TRBJ2-2	-	-	CAISEWAGVDTGELFF	TGTGCCATCAGTGAGTGGGCAGGGGTTGACACCGGGGAGCTGTTTTTT
TRBV20-1	TRBJ2-3	TRBD1	-	CSAQDRDHYPTDTQYF	TGCAGTGCCCAGGACAGGGATCATTATCCCACAGATACGCAGTATTTT
TRBV10-3	TRBJ1-2	-	-	CAISEVSNYGYTF	TGTGCCATCAGTGAAGTCTCCAACTATGGCTACACCTTC
TRBV5-6	TRBJ2-2	TRBD2	-	CASSLVREGRTGELFF	TGTGCCAGCAGCTTGGTCCGGGAGGGCCGCACCGGGGAGCTGTTTTTT
TRBV10-3	TRBJ1-3	-	once	CAISDNSGNTIYF	TGTGCCATCAGTGACAACTCTGGAAACACCATATATTTT
TRBV10-3	TRBJ2-3	-	-	CAINAELTTDTQYF	TGTGCCATCAATGCAGAGCTCACCACAGATACGCAGTATTTT
TRBV12-3/TRBV12-4	TRBJ1-2	-	-	CASSLLPQGDYGYTF	TGTGCCAGCAGCCTACTTCCCCAGGGAGACTATGGCTACACCTTC
TRBV7-9	TRBJ2-7	TRBD2	once	CARGREREGFEQYF	TGTGCCAGGGGCCGGGAGCGGGAGGGCTTCGAGCAGTACTTC
TRBV18	TRBJ1-2	TRBD1	-	CASSVTGTGIEGYTF	TGTGCCAGCTCAGTAACCGGGACAGGTATAGAGGGCTACACCTTC
TRBV4-2	TRBJ1-1	TRBD1	-	CASSQEGQLNTEAFF	TGTGCCAGCAGCCAAGAGGGACAGCTGAACACTGAAGCTTTCTTT
TRBV5-1	TRBJ2-1	TRBD1	-	CASGDSNEQFF	TGCGCCAGCGGGGACAGCAATGAGCAGTTCTTC
TRBV6-1	TRBJ2-7	-	-	CASSMTAVRSYEQYF	TGTGCCAGCAGTATGACCGCCGTTCGGTCCTACGAGCAGTACTTC
TRBV7-9	TRBJ1-1	-	few	CASDRLGENTEAFF	TGTGCCAGCGACCGATTAGGGGAGAACACTGAAGCTTTCTTT
TRBV10-3	TRBJ1-1	-	few	CAIALGVEGNTEAFF	TGTGCCATCGCTCTTGGGGTTGAAGGGAACACTGAAGCTTTCTTT
TRBV11-2	TRBJ1-5	-	few	CASSFRPRGFQPQHF	TGTGCCAGCAGCTTTAGGCCCAGGGGTTTCCAGCCCCAGCATTTT
TRBV3-1	TRBJ1-2	-	few	CASSYDRGYTF	TGTGCCAGCAGCTACGATCGTGGCTACACCTTC
TRBV12-3/TRBV12-4	TRBJ2-1	TRBD2	few	CASILGRDNEQFF	TGTGCCAGCATCCTGGGGAGGGACAATGAGCAGTTCTTC
TRBV5-1	TRBJ2-5	-	many	CASSRGGETQYF	TGTGCCAGCAGCCGTGGGGGGGAGACCCAGTACTTC
TRBV10-3	TRBJ2-3	-	-	CAISEGTVDPQYF	TGTGCCATCAGTGAGGGGACGGTCGACCCGCAGTATTTT
TRBV29-1	TRBJ1-2	-	-	CSVARLIGDYGYTF	TGCAGCGTTGCTCGCCTGATCGGGGACTATGGCTACACCTTC
TRBV11-2	TRBJ2-1	TRBD2	many	CASSHAGTSGKGSYNEQFF	TGTGCCAGCAGCCATGCCGGGACTAGCGGGAAAGGGTCCTACAATGAGCAGTTCTTC
TRBV20-1	TRBJ2-7	-	-	CSGTDSYEQYF	TGCAGTGGGACGGATTCCTACGAGCAGTACTTC
TRBV7-6	TRBJ2-7	-	-	CASSLAASPLAEQYF	TGTGCCAGCAGCTTAGCGGCTAGCCCGTTGGCGGAGCAGTACTTC
TRBV6-1	TRBJ2-1	TRBD2	few	CASSVSGENNEQFF	TGTGCCAGCAGTGTCAGCGGGGAAAACAATGAGCAGTTCTTC
TRBV20-1	TRBJ2-1	-	-	CSARGREERRNEQFF	TGCAGTGCTAGAGGAAGGGAAGAGCGCCGTAATGAGCAGTTCTTC
TRBV29-1	TRBJ2-1	TRBD2	-	CSVLGLAGFGDEQFF	TGCAGCGTTTTAGGACTAGCGGGGTTTGGCGATGAGCAGTTCTTC
TRBV29-1	TRBJ1-5	-	few	CSVGDETSNQPQHF	TGCAGCGTTGGGGATGAGACATCTAATCAGCCCCAGCATTTT
TRBV7-2	TRBJ1-2	TRBD1	-	CASSYEMTGWGGYTF	TGTGCCAGCAGCTACGAGATGACAGGGTGGGGTGGCTACACCTTC
TRBV12-5	TRBJ2-7	-	-	CASGPSLAPYEQYF	TGTGCTAGTGGCCCCTCCCTAGCGCCCTACGAGCAGTACTTC
TRBV20-1	TRBJ1-6	-	few	CSARGGDSPLHF	TGCAGTGCTAGAGGAGGGGATTCACCCCTCCACTTT
TRBV5-1	TRBJ2-1	TRBD2	-	CASSLGGLAGENEQFF	TGCGCCAGCAGCTTGGGGGGACTAGCGGGAGAGAATGAGCAGTTCTTC
TRBV20-1	TRBJ2-2	-	-	CSASRDSYTGELFF	TGCAGTGCTAGTCGGGACTCTTACACCGGGGAGCTGTTTTTT
TRBV20-1	TRBJ2-1	TRBD2	few	CSAREPRLAGATNEQFF	TGCAGTGCTAGAGAACCCAGACTAGCGGGAGCAACAAATGAGCAGTTCTTC
TRBV6-5	TRBJ1-1	-	-	CASSYSRPGFTEAFF	TGTGCCAGCAGTTACTCGAGACCGGGGTTCACTGAAGCTTTCTTT
TRBV12-3/TRBV12-4	TRBJ2-1	TRBD2	-	CASSLISGRANEQFF	TGTGCCAGCAGTTTAATCAGCGGGAGGGCCAATGAGCAGTTCTTC
TRBV29-1	TRBJ1-2	-	few	CSVYDLGLEYGYTF	TGCAGCGTCTATGATCTTGGGTTGGAGTATGGCTACACCTTC
TRBV18	TRBJ2-1	-	few	CASSLSRSNEQFF	TGTGCCAGCTCTCTGAGCAGGTCGAATGAGCAGTTCTTC
TRBV3-1	TRBJ2-5	TRBD2	few	CASSQGLAEEETQYF	TGTGCCAGCAGCCAAGGACTAGCGGAAGAAGAGACCCAGTACTTC
TRBV5-1	TRBJ2-7	TRBD2	few	CASSLGTSLYEQYF	TGCGCCAGCAGCCTCGGGACTAGCCTGTACGAGCAGTACTTC
TRBV5-1	TRBJ1-4	-	-	CASSPIGHLIRATNEKLFF	TGCGCCAGCAGCCCTATCGGACACCTTATAAGAGCAACTAATGAAAAACTGTTTTTT
TRBV29-1	TRBJ2-5	TRBD2	many	CSVALVAGVEETQYF	TGCAGCGTCGCCCTGGTGGCGGGAGTTGAAGAGACCCAGTACTTC
TRBV18	TRBJ1-5	-	few	CASSPAGASQPQHF	TGTGCCAGCTCACCAGCAGGGGCTAGTCAGCCCCAGCATTTT
TRBV5-6	TRBJ2-7	-	few	CAISLVAGREQYF	TGTGCCATCAGCTTGGTCGCCGGCAGGGAGCAGTACTTC
TRBV5-1	TRBJ2-1	TRBD1	-	CASSLPPGQGAFYNEQFF	TGCGCCAGCAGCTTGCCCCCGGGACAGGGGGCTTTCTACAATGAGCAGTTCTTC
TRBV5-1	TRBJ1-1	-	many	CASSLSGTNTEAFF	TGCGCCAGCAGCTTATCCGGTACGAACACTGAAGCTTTCTTT
TRBV28	TRBJ1-2	-	few	CASSPPGLGYGYTF	TGTGCCAGCTCCCCACCGGGATTGGGCTATGGCTACACCTTC
TRBV5-1	TRBJ2-5	-	-	CASSEIQETQYF	TGCGCCAGCAGCGAGATTCAAGAGACCCAGTACTTC
TRBV1	TRBJ2-5	-	-	CTSSQDRRCPSEETQYF	TGCACCAGCAGCCAAGATCGCCGCTGCCCCTCGGAAGAGACCCAGTACTTC
TRBV5-1	TRBJ2-2	TRBD1	-	CATSDLTGAGELFF	TGCGCCACCAGTGATCTGACAGGGGCCGGGGAGCTGTTTTTT
TRBV27	TRBJ2-1	TRBD2	few	CASGRGSTYNEQFF	TGTGCCAGCGGGCGCGGGAGTACCTACAATGAGCAGTTCTTC